The following is a TCR beta chain sequence with its context. Its antigen is still unknown. The CDR3 consists of 18 residues. Trimming took 0 bases from V and 10 from J; bases not matched to a gene: 13. Germline V gene data show CDR1 as SGHDN and CDR2 as FVKESK. The source of the sample is a study of T cell responses to AZD1222 COVID-19 vaccine. Study-level points and caveats: Sampling that yielded the repertoires occurred only after the peak T cell response.

Produced via immunoSEQ multiplex PCR; TCRdb's table is partial and in-frame only. In the table there are around 80,000 clones, about 83% of which are singletons. The clonotype originates from an adult who received the AZD1222 COVID-19 vaccine. This specimen consisted of peripheral blood, obtained 28 days after the second AZD1222 dose. This chain uses TRBV14 with TRBJ2-1, with TRBD2 identical over 12 bases. CDR3 loop: CASSQEGPSSGRAREQFF. The CDR3 DNA sequence: TGTGCCAGCAGCCAAGAAGGTCCCTCTAGCGGGAGGGCACGGGAGCAGTTCTTC.